This record concerns one T cell receptor beta chain sequence. The table came from immunoSEQ multiplex PCR; TCRdb's copy has only in-frame clones and leaves some out. Of roughly 88,000 clones in the sample, 91% were seen once. This entry is derived from a study of control samples from healthy donors and cancer patients. V lost 5 bases, J lost 10 bases, and 17 bases lay in between. Germline V gene data show CDR1 as LNHDA and CDR2 as SQIVND (reference sequence). The length of the CDR3 is 14 residues. The chain employs TRBV19 and TRBJ1-4; TRBD1 might be the D (5 bases). The receptor was derived from a man aged 50-60 years in good health. The sequenced sample consisted of blood. CDR3: CASSPTGLQGKLFF. In nucleotides, the CDR3 is TGTGCCAGTAGTCCAACGGGGCTCCAAGGAAAACTGTTTTTT.